One and the same sample provided the 19 T cell receptor beta chains below, sequenced in a study of control samples from healthy donors and cancer patients. Profiled with immunoSEQ multiplex PCR; TCRdb holds only in-frame clones, not every one. The sample includes roughly 170,000 clones, more than 85% of them seen just once. The sample taken for sequencing was blood. The receptors come from a woman in her forties in good health.

The genes are TRBV6-6 and TRBJ1-2, with 11 bases identical to TRBD1. Germline values: CDR1 MNHNY, CDR2 SVGAGI (reference sequence). V dropped 6 bases and J dropped 2; count of bases not matched to a gene: 2. The CDR3 contains 14 residues. The CDR3 loop reads CASSGTGGNYGYTF. CDR3 bases: TGTGCCAGCAGCGGGACAGGGGGGAACTATGGCTACACCTTC.

This clone was picked up a small number of times. The genes are TRBV12-3 or TRBV12-4 and TRBJ1-2, with a weak D call TRBD1 (5 bases). The germline V and J ends were trimmed by 10 bases and 3 bases, with 12 bases remaining between them. The CDR3 has 12 residues. In nucleotides, the CDR3 is TGTGCCACCTCAGGGAGGGACTATGGCTACACCTTC. Protein: CATSGRDYGYTF.

CDR3 residues: CASSTDWNTGELFF. The CDR3 nucleotides read TGTGCCAGCAGTACCGATTGGAACACCGGGGAGCTGTTTTTT. The gene calls are TRBV2 and TRBJ2-2, with no clear D. The CDR3 is 14 amino acids. In germline, CDR1 is SNHLY, CDR2 FYNNEI. V dropped 5 bases and J dropped 1 base, with 8 bases sitting between them.

The gene calls are TRBV7-9 and TRBJ2-5, with a possible D match to TRBD2 (6 bases). Between the trimmed V and J ends, which lost 6 bases and 7 bases, there was a span of 21 bases. The CDR3 totals 15 residues. Germline CDR1 and CDR2: SEHNR and FQNEAQ (reference sequence). CDR3 nucleotide sequence: TGTGCCAGCAGAGGTCAGGAGGGTCACGAGGGGACCCAGTACTTC. This codes for CASRGQEGHEGTQYF.

The chain is built from TRBV6-1 and TRBJ2-5; 9 bases line up with TRBD2. With V trimmed by 1 base and J by 7 bases, 7 bases remained unmatched. The CDR3 has 15 residues. The germline V gene encodes CDR1 MNHNS and CDR2 SASEGT. This chain's CDR3 is CASSEDLAGGMTQYF. CDR3 nucleotides: TGTGCCAGCAGTGAAGATCTCGCGGGGGGGATGACCCAGTACTTC.

V and J are TRBV4-2 and TRBJ2-2; TRBD2 matches at 12 bases. CDR1 is LGHNA and CDR2 is YNFKEQ in the germline V gene. With 2 bases clipped from V and 0 bases from J, the junction kept 7 bases outside the gene matches. CDR3 length: 19 amino acids. CDR3: CASSQQTSGGQPNTGELFF. CDR3 DNA sequence: TGTGCCAGCAGCCAACAAACTAGCGGGGGGCAACCGAACACCGGGGAGCTGTTTTTT.

V and J are TRBV2 and TRBJ2-7, with TRBD1 matching over 11 bases. This CDR3 has 14 residues. Germline CDR1 is SNHLY and CDR2 is FYNNEI. With 6 bases clipped from V and 7 bases from J, the junction kept 8 bases outside the gene matches. The CDR3 sequence: CASRGDRGAGEQYF. Here the CDR3 DNA reads TGTGCCAGCAGAGGGGACAGGGGGGCTGGGGAGCAGTACTTC.

This clone was seen once. The chain joins TRBV15 to TRBJ2-3; a weak D match, TRBD2 (6 bases). From germline, CDR1 is LNHNV and CDR2 YYDKDF (reference sequence). There are 14 residues in the CDR3. Trimming pared 3 bases from V and 4 bases from J, leaving 11 bases between. Written as DNA, the CDR3 is TGTGCCACCAGCAGGCTGGGGGAGGCAGATACGCAGTATTTT. Its protein product is CATSRLGEADTQYF.

The genes are TRBV7-6 and TRBJ2-5; TRBD2 matches 7 bases. The V gene end was trimmed by 1 base and the J gene end by 1 base; junction bases not matched to a gene: 6. CDR1 and CDR2 (germline): SGHVS, FNYEAQ. This CDR3 spans 16 amino acids. The CDR3 DNA reads as TGTGCCAGCAGCTTAGATGGGGAGGGGACCCAAGAGACCCAGTACTTC. Its translation is CASSLDGEGTQETQYF.

The chain has TRBV3-1 (or the pseudogene TRBV3-2) and TRBJ1-6; TRBD1 matches at 7 bases. Germline CDR1 is LGHDT and CDR2 is YNNKEL (reference sequence). The CDR3 runs to 14 residues. V shed 5 bases, J shed 10 bases, and the junction held 8 bases outside the gene matches. The CDR3: CASSYQGVGSPLHF. The CDR3 DNA follows: TGTGCCAGCAGCTACCAGGGGGTCGGGTCACCCCTCCACTTT.

J is TRBJ1-3 and V is TRBV10-2; the D gene is possibly TRBD1 (6 bases). The CDR3 spans 15 residues. Per the germline V gene, CDR1 is WSHSY and CDR2 is SAAADI. The germline V and J ends were trimmed by 6 bases and 3 bases, with 15 bases remaining between them. The CDR3 is CASSHGRGVGNTIYF. As DNA, the CDR3 is TGCGCCAGCAGCCATGGCAGGGGAGTTGGAAACACCATATATTTT.

The chain couples TRBV5-1 to TRBJ2-3, with D possibly TRBD1 on 6 matching bases. This CDR3 has 14 amino acids. V lost 5 bases to trimming and J lost 2 bases, with 12 bases between them. Per germline, CDR1 SGHRS and CDR2 YFSETQ. CDR3 nucleotide sequence: TGCGCCAGCAGTCGACAGGAAACCACAGATACGCAGTATTTT. Amino acid sequence: CASSRQETTDTQYF.

The chain links TRBV27 to TRBJ1-3, with 8 bases that match TRBD1. Germline V gene lookup returns CDR1 MNHEY and CDR2 SMNVEV (reference sequence). The CDR3 is made up of 16 amino acids. J gave up 0 bases and V 5 bases, and 6 bases lay outside the gene matches. The chain's CDR3 is CASSRTGYISGNTIYF. The CDR3 DNA follows: TGTGCCAGCAGTCGGACAGGGTATATCTCTGGAAACACCATATATTTT.

The CDR3 region has the DNA TGTGCCAGCAGCGTAGTAGGGGCCGGAAGAGAAGCTTTCTTT. Encoded protein: CASSVVGAGREAFF. V is TRBV9 and J is TRBJ1-1, with a tentative D call TRBD1 (5 bases). This CDR3 is 14 amino acids long. Trimming shortened V by 0 bases and J by 8 bases, and 14 bases separated the two germline ends. Germline loops: CDR1 SGDLS, CDR2 YYNGEE.

This clone has only one observation. The rearrangement joins TRBV20-1 to TRBJ1-2; D uncertain. The V gene lost 7 bases and the J gene lost 4 bases, with 10 bases spanning the gap. Germline loops: CDR1 DFQATT, CDR2 SNEGSKA (reference sequence). The length of the CDR3 is 11 residues. The CDR3 loop is CSGLTGYGYTF. As DNA, the CDR3 is TGCAGTGGCCTAACTGGCTATGGCTACACCTTC.

This clone was seen just once. This chain joins TRBV5-4 and TRBJ2-1; unclear D gene. V dropped 0 bases and J dropped 9 bases, with 13 bases sitting between them. This CDR3 has 14 residues. Germline V gene data show CDR1 as SGHNT and CDR2 as YYREEE (reference sequence). The CDR3 spells CASSLVASSTEQFF. CDR3 nucleotide sequence: TGTGCCAGCAGCTTGGTGGCTAGTTCCACTGAGCAGTTCTTC.

The CDR3 bases are TGTGCCAGCAGCTTATCCGACTACAATGAGCAGTTCTTC. Translation gives CASSLSDYNEQFF. The chain links TRBV7-8 to TRBJ2-1; D unclear. The CDR3 runs to 13 residues. V dropped 2 bases and J dropped 3 bases, with 5 bases sitting between them. Germline V gene lookup returns CDR1 SGHVS and CDR2 FQNEAQ.

V gene TRBV7-8 combines with J gene TRBJ2-3; maybe TRBD2 (6 bases). Trimming left V 5 bases short and J 7 bases short, with 13 bases between. Germline-derived CDR1 and CDR2 are SGHVS and FQNEAQ. This CDR3 has 13 residues. CDR3 coding DNA: TGTGCCAGCAGCCCTAGCGAGAGGTATACGCAGTATTTT. It yields the protein CASSPSERYTQYF.

The sample holds a few counts of this clone. The gene calls are TRBV7-2 and TRBJ1-3; the D is unclear. Germline CDR1 and CDR2: SGHTA and FQGNSA. The CDR3 totals 16 residues. V was pared by 5 bases and J by 0 bases, with 14 bases between. In DNA, the CDR3 is TGTGCCAGCAGCCCTGCGCTGCCGAGCTCTGGAAACACCATATATTTT. Protein product: CASSPALPSSGNTIYF.